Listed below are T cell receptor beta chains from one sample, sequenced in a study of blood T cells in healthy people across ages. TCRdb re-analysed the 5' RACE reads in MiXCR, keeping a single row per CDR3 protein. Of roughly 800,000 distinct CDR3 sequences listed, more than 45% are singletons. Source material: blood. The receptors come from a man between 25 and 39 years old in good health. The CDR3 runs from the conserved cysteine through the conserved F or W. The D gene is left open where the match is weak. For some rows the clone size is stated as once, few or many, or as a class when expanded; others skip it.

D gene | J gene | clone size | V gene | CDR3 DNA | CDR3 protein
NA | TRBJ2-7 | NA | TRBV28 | TGTGCCAGCAGCCGACAGGCTATGAAGCAGTACTTC | CASSRQAMKQYF
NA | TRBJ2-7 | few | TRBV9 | TGTGCCAGCAGCGTAGGGTCGGGAGTCAACGAGCAGTACTTC | CASSVGSGVNEQYF
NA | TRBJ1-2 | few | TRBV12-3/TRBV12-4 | TGTACCAGCAGTTTACGGGGGAGGCACTATGGCTACACCTTC | CTSSLRGRHYGYTF
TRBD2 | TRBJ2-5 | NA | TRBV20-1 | TGCAGTGCTAGTATAGCGGGAGGCTTTACCGTTTCCCTTTCTTTGACCCAGTACTTC | CSASIAGGFTVSLSLTQYF
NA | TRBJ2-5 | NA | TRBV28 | TGTGCCAGCAGTTGGGCGTGGAGTTTAAGCGAGACCCAGTACTTC | CASSWAWSLSETQYF
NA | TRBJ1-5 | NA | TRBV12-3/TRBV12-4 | TGTGCCAGCAGTTTATGGGAACCCAATCAGCCCCAGCATTTT | CASSLWEPNQPQHF
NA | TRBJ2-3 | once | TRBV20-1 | TGCAGTGCCGGGATTGTACTAGCATCAGATACGCAGTATTTT | CSAGIVLASDTQYF
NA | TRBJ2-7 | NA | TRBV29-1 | TGCAGTGTAGGAGGATTGTCCTACAATGAGCAGTACTTC | CSVGGLSYNEQYF
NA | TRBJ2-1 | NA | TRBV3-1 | TGTGCCAGCAGCCGGCGTAGCGGTAAATCCTACAATGAGCAGTTCTTC | CASSRRSGKSYNEQFF
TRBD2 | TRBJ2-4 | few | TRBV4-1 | TGCGCCAGCAGCCAACCGACTAGCGGGAGAAGGAGGAACATTCAGTACTTC | CASSQPTSGRRRNIQYF
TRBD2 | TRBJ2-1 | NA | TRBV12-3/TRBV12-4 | TGTGCCAGCAAAAGCCGGGTAGCGGGAGGGAATGAGCAGTTCTTC | CASKSRVAGGNEQFF
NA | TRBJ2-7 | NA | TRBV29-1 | TGCAGCGTTGATCGGGACGGCACCTACGAGCAGTACTTC | CSVDRDGTYEQYF
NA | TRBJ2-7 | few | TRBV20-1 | TGCAGTGCTAGAGGGGTGAACAACGAGCAGTACTTC | CSARGVNNEQYF
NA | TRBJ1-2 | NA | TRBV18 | TGTGCCAGCTCACTTGAAGCTGGGAACGGCTACACCTTC | CASSLEAGNGYTF
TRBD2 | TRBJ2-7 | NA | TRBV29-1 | TGCAGCGTTGGGGGACTAGCGGGAGATCCGGGCTACGAGCAGTACTTC | CSVGGLAGDPGYEQYF
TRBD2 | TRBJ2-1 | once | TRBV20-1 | TGCAGTGCTAGAAGTAGCGGGGAGGGGGTAGGGGATGAGCAGTTCTTC | CSARSSGEGVGDEQFF
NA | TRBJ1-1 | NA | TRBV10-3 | TGTGCCATCAGTGAAACAGACCCGAGAACTGAAGCTTTCTTT | CAISETDPRTEAFF
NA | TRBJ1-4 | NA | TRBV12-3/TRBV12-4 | TGTGCCACCGCTGGACAGACTAATGAAAAACTGTTTTTT | CATAGQTNEKLFF
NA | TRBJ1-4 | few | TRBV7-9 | TGTGCCAGCAGCCCGCCGGGGACCGATGAAAAACTGTTTTTT | CASSPPGTDEKLFF
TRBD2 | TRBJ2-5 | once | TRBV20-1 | TGCAGTGCTTCTCCCGGGACTAGCGGGAAAGAGACCCAGTACTTC | CSASPGTSGKETQYF
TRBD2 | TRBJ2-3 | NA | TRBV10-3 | TGTGCCACCAACCGCGGGACTAGTCCCACAGATACGCAGTATTTT | CATNRGTSPTDTQYF
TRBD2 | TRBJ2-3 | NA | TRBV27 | TGTGCCAGCAGCCTAAAGGGCGGGAGTCATACGCAGTATTTT | CASSLKGGSHTQYF
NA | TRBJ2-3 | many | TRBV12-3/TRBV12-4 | TGTGCCAGCAGTTTCGGAGTGGCAGGAGATACGCAGTATTTT | CASSFGVAGDTQYF
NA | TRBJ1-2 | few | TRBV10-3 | TGTGCCATCAGTGATAGGGGGATCGGCTATGGCTACACCTTC | CAISDRGIGYGYTF
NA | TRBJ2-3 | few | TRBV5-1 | TGCGCCAGCAGCTTCGGGGGCGTGAGGAAAGATACGCAGTATTTT | CASSFGGVRKDTQYF
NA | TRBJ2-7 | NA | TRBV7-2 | TGTGCCAGCAGCTTAATGCAGGAGTCAGGATACGAGCAGTACTTC | CASSLMQESGYEQYF
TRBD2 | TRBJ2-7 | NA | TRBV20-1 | TGCAGTGCTAGAGATCGACTAGCGGGAGAAGGCGAGCAGTACTTC | CSARDRLAGEGEQYF
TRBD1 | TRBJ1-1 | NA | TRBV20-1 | TGCAGTGCTAGAGGCCCAGGGGGCTACACTGAAGCTTTCTTT | CSARGPGGYTEAFF
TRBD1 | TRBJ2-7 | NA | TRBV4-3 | TGCACCAGCAGCCAACTGCCGGGACAGGGGACCCACGAGCAGTACTTC | CTSSQLPGQGTHEQYF
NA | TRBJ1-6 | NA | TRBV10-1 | TGCGCCAGCAGCTGGGACCGAGATTCACCCCTCCACTTT | CASSWDRDSPLHF
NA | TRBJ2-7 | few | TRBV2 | TGTGCCAGCACCTCGGACACCGACGAGCAGTACTTC | CASTSDTDEQYF
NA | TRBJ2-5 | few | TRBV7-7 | TGTGCTAGCAGCCGAAATGCCAGGGAGACCCAGTACTTC | CASSRNARETQYF
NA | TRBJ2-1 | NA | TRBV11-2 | TGTGCCAGCAGCCCCCAAGGGGCGGGGAGTGAGCAGTTCTTC | CASSPQGAGSEQFF
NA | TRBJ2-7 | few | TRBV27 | TGTGCCAGCAGTCGGTTAGGAGGTTACTACGAGCAGTACTTC | CASSRLGGYYEQYF
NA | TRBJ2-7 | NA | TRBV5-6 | TGTGCCAGCAGCTTGGTGGACTTCTACAATGAGCAGTACTTC | CASSLVDFYNEQYF
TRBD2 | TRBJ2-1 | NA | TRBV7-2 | TGTGCCAGCAGCTTAGTTCTTGGCGGGGGGTCGCGGGTTGAGCAGTTCTTC | CASSLVLGGGSRVEQFF
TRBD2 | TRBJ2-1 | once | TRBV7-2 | TGTGCCAGCAGCCGTAGCGGGGCAGCGTCCTACAATGAGCAGTTCTTC | CASSRSGAASYNEQFF
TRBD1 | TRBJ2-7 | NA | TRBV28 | TGTGCCAGCAGAAGAGGGGGCGTGGGCTACGAGCAGTACTTC | CASRRGGVGYEQYF
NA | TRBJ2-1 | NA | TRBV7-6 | TGTGCCAGCAGCATGACCTACGGACTACTATACAATGAGCAGTTCTTC | CASSMTYGLLYNEQFF
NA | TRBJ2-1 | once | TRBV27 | TGTGCCAGCAGTCCGCGTAGAAACTCCTACAATGAGCAGTTCTTC | CASSPRRNSYNEQFF
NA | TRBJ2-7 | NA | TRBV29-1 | TGCAGCGTTGACCGGGGACCGTCCTACGAGCAGTACTTC | CSVDRGPSYEQYF
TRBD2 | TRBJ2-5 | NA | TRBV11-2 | TGTGCCAGCACCTTCGGGGGGGCCGGGACTAGCGTCCAAGAGACCCAGTACTTC | CASTFGGAGTSVQETQYF
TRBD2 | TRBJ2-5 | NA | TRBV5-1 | TGCGCCAGCAGCGGATACCCACTAGCGGGGGACCAAGAGACCCAGTACTTC | CASSGYPLAGDQETQYF
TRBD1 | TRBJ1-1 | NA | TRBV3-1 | TGTGCCAGCAGCCAACCTCGACAGGGGGAAGCTTTCTTT | CASSQPRQGEAFF
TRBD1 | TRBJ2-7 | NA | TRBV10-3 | TGTGCCATCAGGGGGACAGGGGAATCCTACGAGCAGTACTTC | CAIRGTGESYEQYF
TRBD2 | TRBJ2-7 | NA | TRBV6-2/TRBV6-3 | TGTGCCAGCAGTTACAGCGGGGGCAGTTACAATGAGCAGTACTTC | CASSYSGGSYNEQYF
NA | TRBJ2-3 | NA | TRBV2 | TGTGCCAGCAGTGAAGAATCCGAGGATACGCAGTATTTT | CASSEESEDTQYF
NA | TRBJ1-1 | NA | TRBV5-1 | TGCGCCAGCAGCTTGGGATGGAGGAACACTGAAGCTTTCTTT | CASSLGWRNTEAFF
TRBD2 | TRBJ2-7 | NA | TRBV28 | TGTGCCAGCAGAGCTAGCGGGCCTAGCTCCTACGAGCAGTACTTC | CASRASGPSSYEQYF
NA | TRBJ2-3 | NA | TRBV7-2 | TGTGCCAGCAGCATAGTCGCCGGAGGCCCCGGTACGCAGTATTTT | CASSIVAGGPGTQYF
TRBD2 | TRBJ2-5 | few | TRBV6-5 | TGTGCCAGCAGTTACGGGAGGGTAGAGACCCAGTACTTC | CASSYGRVETQYF
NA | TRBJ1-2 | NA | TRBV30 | TGTGCCTGGAGCGCCCAGGGAGTTGATGGCTACACCTTC | CAWSAQGVDGYTF
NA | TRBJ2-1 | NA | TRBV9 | TGTGCCAGCAGCGAGGGGGGGAGCTCCTACAATGAGCAGTTCTTC | CASSEGGSSYNEQFF